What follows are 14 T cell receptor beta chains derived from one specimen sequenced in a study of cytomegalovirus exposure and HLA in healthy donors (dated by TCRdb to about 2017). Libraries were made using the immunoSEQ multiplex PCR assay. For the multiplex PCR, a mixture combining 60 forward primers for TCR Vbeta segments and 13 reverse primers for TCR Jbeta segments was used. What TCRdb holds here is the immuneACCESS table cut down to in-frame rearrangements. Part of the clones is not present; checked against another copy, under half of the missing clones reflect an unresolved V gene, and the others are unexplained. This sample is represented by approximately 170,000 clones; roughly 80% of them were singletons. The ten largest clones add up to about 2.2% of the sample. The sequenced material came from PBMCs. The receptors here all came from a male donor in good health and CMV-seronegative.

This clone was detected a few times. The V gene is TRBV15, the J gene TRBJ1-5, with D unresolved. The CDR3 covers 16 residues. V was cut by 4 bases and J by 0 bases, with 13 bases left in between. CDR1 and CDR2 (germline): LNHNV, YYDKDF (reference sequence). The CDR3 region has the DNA TGTGCCACCAGCATTTCGCCGGGGTTTAGCAATCAGCCCCAGCATTTT. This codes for CATSISPGFSNQPQHF.

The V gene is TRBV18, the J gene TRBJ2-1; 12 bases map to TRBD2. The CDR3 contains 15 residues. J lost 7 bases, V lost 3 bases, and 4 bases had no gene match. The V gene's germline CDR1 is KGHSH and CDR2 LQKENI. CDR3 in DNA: TGTGCCAGCTCACCCGGGACTAGCGGGCGGAATGAGCAGTTCTTC. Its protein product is CASSPGTSGRNEQFF.

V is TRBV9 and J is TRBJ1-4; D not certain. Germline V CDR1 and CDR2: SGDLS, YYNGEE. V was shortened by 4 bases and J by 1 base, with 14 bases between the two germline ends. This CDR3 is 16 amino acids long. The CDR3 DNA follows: TGTGCCAGCAGCACTAGACCCGGGGTAACTAATGAAAAACTGTTTTTT. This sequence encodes CASSTRPGVTNEKLFF.

The CDR3 DNA is TGCGCCAGCAGCTTGGGGCAGGGGGTCGAGACCGGGGAGCTGTTTTTT. It translates to CASSLGQGVETGELFF. The chain links TRBV5-1 to TRBJ2-2, with 7 bases aligning to TRBD1. There are 16 residues in the CDR3. CDR1 is SGHRS and CDR2 is YFSETQ in the germline V gene. V was pared by 0 bases and J by 5 bases, with 7 bases of the junction left unmatched. Looking up the rest from reference TRBV5-1 and TRBJ2-2 gives the full variable domain: KAGVTQTPRYLIKTRGQQVTLSCSPISGHRSVSWYQQTPGQGLQFLFEYFSETQRNKGNFPGRFSGRQFSNSRSEMNVSTLELGDSALYLCASSLGQGVETGELFFGEGSRLTVL.

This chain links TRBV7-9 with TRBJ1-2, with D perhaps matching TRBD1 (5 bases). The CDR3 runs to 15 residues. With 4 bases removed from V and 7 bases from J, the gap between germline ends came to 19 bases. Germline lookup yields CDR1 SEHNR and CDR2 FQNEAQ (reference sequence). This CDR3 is CASSYDQGYPSGYTF. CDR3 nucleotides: TGTGCCAGCAGCTATGACCAGGGATACCCCAGTGGCTACACCTTC. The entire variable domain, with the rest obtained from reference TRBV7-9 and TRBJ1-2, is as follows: DTGVSQNPRHKITKRGQNVTFRCDPISEHNRLYWYRQTLGQGPEFLTYFQNEAQLEKSRLLSDRFSAERPKGSFSTLEIQRTEQGDSAMYLCASSYDQGYPSGYTFGSGTRLTVV.

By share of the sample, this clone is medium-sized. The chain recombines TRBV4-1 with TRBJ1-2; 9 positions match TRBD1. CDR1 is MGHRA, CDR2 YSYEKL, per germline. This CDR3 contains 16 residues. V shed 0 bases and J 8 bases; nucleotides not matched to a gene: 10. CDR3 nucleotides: TGCGCCAGCAGCCAAGAACTAACAGGGGGCGCTTGGGGCTACACCTTC. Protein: CASSQELTGGAWGYTF.

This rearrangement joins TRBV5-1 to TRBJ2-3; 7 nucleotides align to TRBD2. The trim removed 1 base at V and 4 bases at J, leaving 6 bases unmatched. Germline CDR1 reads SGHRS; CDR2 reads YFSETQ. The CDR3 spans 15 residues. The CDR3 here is CASSLWGGRADTQYF. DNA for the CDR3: TGCGCCAGCAGCTTGTGGGGGGGGAGGGCAGATACGCAGTATTTT.

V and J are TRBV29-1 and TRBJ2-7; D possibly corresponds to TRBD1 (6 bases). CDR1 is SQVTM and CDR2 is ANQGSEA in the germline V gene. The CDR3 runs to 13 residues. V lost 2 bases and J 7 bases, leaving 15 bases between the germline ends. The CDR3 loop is CSVERARGREQYF. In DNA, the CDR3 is TGCAGCGTTGAAAGAGCCAGGGGAAGAGAGCAGTACTTC.

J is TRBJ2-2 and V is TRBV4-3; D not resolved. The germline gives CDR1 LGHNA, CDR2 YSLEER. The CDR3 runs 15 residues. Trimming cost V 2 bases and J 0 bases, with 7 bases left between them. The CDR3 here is CASSQSFANTGELFF. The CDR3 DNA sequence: TGCGCCAGCAGCCAATCGTTCGCGAACACCGGGGAGCTGTTTTTT.

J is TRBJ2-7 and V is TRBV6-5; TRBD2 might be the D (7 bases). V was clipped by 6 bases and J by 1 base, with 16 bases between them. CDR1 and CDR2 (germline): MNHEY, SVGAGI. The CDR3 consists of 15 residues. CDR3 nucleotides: TGTGCCAGCAGACCGGAGGGGGGGTCGTCCTACGAGCAGTACTTC. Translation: CASRPEGGSSYEQYF.

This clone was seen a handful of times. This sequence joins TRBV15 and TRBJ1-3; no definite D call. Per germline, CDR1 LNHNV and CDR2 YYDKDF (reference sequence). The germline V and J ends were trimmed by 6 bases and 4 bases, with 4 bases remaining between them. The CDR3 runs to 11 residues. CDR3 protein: CATRTGNTIYF. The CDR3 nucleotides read TGTGCCACCAGGACAGGAAACACCATATATTTT.

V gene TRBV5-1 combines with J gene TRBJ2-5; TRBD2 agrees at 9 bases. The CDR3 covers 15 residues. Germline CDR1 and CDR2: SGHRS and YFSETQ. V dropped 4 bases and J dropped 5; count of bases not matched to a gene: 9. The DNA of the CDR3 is TGCGCCAGCAGCGGAGGGACTAGCTTAAGGGAGACCCAGTACTTC. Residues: CASSGGTSLRETQYF.

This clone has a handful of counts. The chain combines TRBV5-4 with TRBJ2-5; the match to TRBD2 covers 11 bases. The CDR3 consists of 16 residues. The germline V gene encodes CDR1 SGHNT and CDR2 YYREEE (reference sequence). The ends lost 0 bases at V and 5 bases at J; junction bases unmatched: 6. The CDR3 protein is CASSLELAGGRETQYF. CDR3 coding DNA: TGTGCCAGCAGCTTGGAATTAGCGGGGGGGCGGGAGACCCAGTACTTC.

CDR3 sequence: CASGGALVGGELFF. DNA for the CDR3: TGTGCCAGCGGGGGGGCACTAGTCGGCGGGGAGCTGTTTTTT. The V and J genes are TRBV7-2 and TRBJ2-2; the D gene is possibly TRBD2 (7 bases). V was clipped by 8 bases and J by 7 bases, with 17 bases between them. The V gene's germline CDR1 is SGHTA and CDR2 FQGNSA. CDR3 length equals 14 residues. Complete variable domain (other parts from reference TRBV7-2 and TRBJ2-2): GAGVSQSPSNKVTEKGKDVELRCDPISGHTALYWYRQSLGQGLEFLIYFQGNSAPDKSGLPSDRFSAERTGGSVSTLTIQRTQQEDSAVYLCASGGALVGGELFFGEGSRLTVL.